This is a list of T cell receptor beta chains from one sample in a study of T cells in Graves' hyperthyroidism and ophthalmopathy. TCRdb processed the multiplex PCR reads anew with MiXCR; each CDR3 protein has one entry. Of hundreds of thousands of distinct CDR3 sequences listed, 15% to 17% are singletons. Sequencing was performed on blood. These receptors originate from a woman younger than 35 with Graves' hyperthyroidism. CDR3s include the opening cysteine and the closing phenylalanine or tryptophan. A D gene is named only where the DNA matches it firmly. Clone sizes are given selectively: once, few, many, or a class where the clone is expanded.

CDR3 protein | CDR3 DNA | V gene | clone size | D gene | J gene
CASSLLQGGHYEQYF | TGTGCCAGCAGTTTATTACAGGGAGGGCACTACGAGCAGTACTTC | TRBV27 | . | . | TRBJ2-7
CAWRTGETQYF | TGTGCCTGGAGGACCGGGGAGACCCAGTACTTC | TRBV30 | many | . | TRBJ2-5
CASSVGIAGVVETQYF | TGTGCCAGCAGCGTAGGCATAGCGGGGGTGGTAGAGACCCAGTACTTC | TRBV9 | . | TRBD2 | TRBJ2-5
CATSRDGGYGYTF | TGTGCCACCAGCAGAGATGGCGGCTATGGCTACACCTTC | TRBV15 | many | . | TRBJ1-2
CASSRTGPNYGYTF | TGTGCCAGCAGTCGTACAGGGCCCAACTATGGCTACACCTTC | TRBV6-1 | many | . | TRBJ1-2
CASSEDVTGGFSGNTIYF | TGTGCCAGCAGCGAGGACGTGACAGGGGGCTTTTCTGGAAACACCATATATTTT | TRBV9 | few | TRBD1 | TRBJ1-3
CASSRTGEGYEQYF | TGTGCCAGCAGCCGGACAGGGGAGGGCTACGAGCAGTACTTC | TRBV11-3 | many | TRBD1 | TRBJ2-7
CASSLFKLSSAPEQYF | TGTGCCAGCAGTTTATTTAAGCTGAGCAGCGCCCCCGAGCAGTACTTC | TRBV28 | many | . | TRBJ2-7
CASRGQGSTDTQYF | TGTGCCAGCAGAGGACAGGGGTCCACAGATACGCAGTATTTT | TRBV12-3/TRBV12-4 | many | TRBD1 | TRBJ2-3
CASKGSTGSYNEQFF | TGTGCCTCCAAAGGATCGACTGGCTCCTACAATGAGCAGTTCTTC | TRBV30 | many | . | TRBJ2-1
CASSFRELTLDTQYF | TGTGCCAGCTCATTCCGGGAACTTACCCTAGATACGCAGTATTTT | TRBV18 | many | . | TRBJ2-3
CASRTGQGTYGYTF | TGTGCCAGCAGAACGGGACAGGGGACCTATGGCTACACCTTC | TRBV6-5 | few | TRBD1 | TRBJ1-2
CASSISRAGEQFF | TGTGCCAGTAGTATATCCAGGGCGGGTGAGCAGTTCTTC | TRBV19 | few | . | TRBJ2-1
CASSVTSGTDTQYF | TGTGCCAGCAGCGTCACTAGCGGGACAGATACGCAGTATTTT | TRBV28 | few | TRBD2 | TRBJ2-3
CASSLGAGVTDTQYF | TGCGCCAGCAGCTTGGGAGCGGGAGTGACAGATACGCAGTATTTT | TRBV5-1 | . | TRBD2 | TRBJ2-3
CASSQMRDNSPLHF | TGCGCCAGCAGCCAAATGAGAGATAATTCACCCCTCCACTTT | TRBV4-1 | . | . | TRBJ1-6
CASSPALPGTGSGYTF | TGTGCCAGCTCACCTGCCCTTCCCGGGACAGGGAGTGGCTACACCTTC | TRBV18 | many | TRBD1 | TRBJ1-2
CASSPFGTVGIGSYGYTF | TGTGCCAGCAGTCCATTTGGGACAGTCGGGATAGGATCCTATGGCTACACCTTC | TRBV6-1 | many | TRBD1 | TRBJ1-2
CASSLGTEVIATRTDTQYF | TGTGCCAGCAGTTTGGGGACCGAGGTGATAGCCACCCGCACAGATACGCAGTATTTT | TRBV11-2 | many | . | TRBJ2-3
CSARDGERGWSYTF | TGCAGTGCTAGAGATGGAGAAAGGGGTTGGAGCTACACCTTC | TRBV20-1 | . | . | TRBJ1-2
CASRRQGQETQYF | TGTGCCAGCAGACGACAGGGCCAAGAGACCCAGTACTTC | TRBV6-1 | many | TRBD1 | TRBJ2-5
CASSLGIHTPDTQYF | TGTGCCAGCAGCTTAGGAATTCATACTCCAGATACGCAGTATTTT | TRBV7-9 | many | . | TRBJ2-3
CASSSDRTYGYTF | TGTGCCAGCAGCTCCGACAGGACCTATGGCTACACCTTC | TRBV6-1 | many | . | TRBJ1-2
CSARTGGSSYNEQFF | TGCAGCGCCCGGACGGGGGGCAGCTCCTACAATGAGCAGTTCTTC | TRBV29-1 | many | . | TRBJ2-1
CASRPTWGGHTEAFF | TGTGCCAGCAGGCCAACATGGGGAGGACACACTGAAGCTTTCTTT | TRBV6-1 | . | . | TRBJ1-1
CSASRGSSFGTPGQYF | TGCAGTGCTAGTAGGGGGAGTTCCTTCGGGACCCCAGGGCAGTACTTC | TRBV20-1 | many | . | TRBJ2-7
CASSPRAGRWYNEQFF | TGTGCCAGCAGCCCCCGGGCAGGGCGATGGTACAATGAGCAGTTCTTC | TRBV7-9 | . | . | TRBJ2-1
CASSPRGGERTDTQYF | TGTGCCAGCAGTCCCCGGGGCGGTGAACGGACAGATACGCAGTATTTT | TRBV12-3/TRBV12-4 | . | . | TRBJ2-3
CASSPFLPGWTQNTEAFF | TGTGCCAGCAGCCCTTTTCTTCCCGGATGGACTCAGAACACTGAAGCTTTCTTT | TRBV7-9 | . | . | TRBJ1-1
CASSATGYTEAFF | TGTGCCAGCTCAGCCACGGGGTACACTGAAGCTTTCTTT | TRBV18 | many | . | TRBJ1-1
CAISEGSGRAGEQYF | TGTGCCATCAGTGAGGGTAGCGGGAGGGCCGGCGAGCAGTACTTC | TRBV10-3 | many | TRBD2 | TRBJ2-7
CASSEASGGLGSTDTQYF | TGTGCCAGCAGTGAAGCTAGCGGGGGCCTAGGCAGCACAGATACGCAGTATTTT | TRBV6-1 | . | TRBD2 | TRBJ2-3
CASSFSLAGASEQYF | TGTGCCAGCAGCTTTTCCCTAGCGGGAGCGTCAGAGCAGTACTTC | TRBV11-3 | . | TRBD2 | TRBJ2-7
CASSLAATGELFF | TGTGCCAGCAGCTTAGCAGCCACCGGGGAGCTGTTTTTT | TRBV11-3 | many | . | TRBJ2-2
CASSSDRLNEQFF | TGTGCCAGCAGCTCCGACAGACTGAATGAGCAGTTCTTC | TRBV7-3 | many | . | TRBJ2-1
CASSVRAATSHGYTF | TGTGCCAGCAGTGTTAGGGCTGCAACAAGTCATGGCTACACCTTC | TRBV2 | many | . | TRBJ1-2
CASSSLAGGTETQYF | TGTGCCAGCAGCTCCCTAGCGGGGGGGACGGAGACCCAGTACTTC | TRBV6-1 | many | TRBD2 | TRBJ2-5
CASKPPGQSFYSNQPQHF | TGTGCCAGCAAACCTCCGGGACAGAGTTTTTATAGCAATCAGCCCCAGCATTTT | TRBV28 | many | TRBD1 | TRBJ1-5
CASSLEGRGTEAFF | TGTGCCAGCAGCTTAGAGGGTCGGGGTACTGAAGCTTTCTTT | TRBV7-9 | few | . | TRBJ1-1
CSALSGGTDTQYF | TGCAGTGCTTTGTCGGGGGGCACAGATACGCAGTATTTT | TRBV20-1 | many | . | TRBJ2-3
CAILGRGEQFF | TGTGCCATCCTGGGGAGGGGTGAGCAGTTCTTC | TRBV10-3 | many | TRBD2 | TRBJ2-1
CASSSWTGENTIYF | TGTGCCAGCAGTTCTTGGACAGGGGAAAACACCATATATTTT | TRBV12-3/TRBV12-4 | many | TRBD1 | TRBJ1-3
CASSYSRQGSRNEQFF | TGTGCCAGCAGTTACTCTCGGCAGGGTTCGAGGAATGAGCAGTTCTTC | TRBV6-6 | many | . | TRBJ2-1
CAWSPQVYEQYF | TGTGCCTGGAGTCCCCAGGTCTACGAGCAGTACTTC | TRBV30 | many | . | TRBJ2-7
CATSRVRVLNNEKLFF | TGTGCCACCAGCAGAGTCCGGGTCCTCAACAATGAAAAACTGTTTTTT | TRBV15 | many | . | TRBJ1-4
CASVRGWEQYF | TGTGCCAGCGTAAGGGGGTGGGAGCAGTACTTC | TRBV28 | few | . | TRBJ2-7
CAISASGRSNEQFF | TGTGCCATCAGTGCTAGCGGGAGGTCGAATGAGCAGTTCTTC | TRBV10-3 | many | TRBD2 | TRBJ2-1